This TCR beta chain was recovered during a study of graft-versus-host responses after intestinal transplantation. Study information: After anti-thymocyte globulin induction, recipients took tacrolimus and steroids for about 3 years.

Details on this clone: No antigen is known for it.

Data came from immunoSEQ multiplex PCR; TCRdb stores just in-frame clones and leaves some out. Among approximately 89,000 clones listed, 75% to 95% were seen once. Trimming shortened V by 4 bases and J by 0 bases, and 11 bases separated the two germline ends. CDR3 size: 15 residues. Germline V gene data show CDR1 as SGHNT and CDR2 as YYREEE (reference sequence). Study-level points and caveats: Patients with graft-donor T cell macrochimerism had high graft-versus-host to host-versus-graft clonal ratios in allografts. The marrow of recipients harbored GvH clones, and ileum or blood showed some of them first. Peak GvH clone levels in circulation were associated with early post-transplant HvG declines.

Sequencing used PBMCs, obtained about 450 days after intestinal transplant. The chain links TRBV5-4 to TRBJ1-3; possible D gene TRBD1, 5 bases. The TCR originated in a human patient who received an intestinal transplant, so some T cells may come from the graft donor. CDR3 DNA sequence: TGTGCCAGCAGCCCAGGGTGGAGCTCTGGAAACACCATATATTTT. It codes for CASSPGWSSGNTIYF.